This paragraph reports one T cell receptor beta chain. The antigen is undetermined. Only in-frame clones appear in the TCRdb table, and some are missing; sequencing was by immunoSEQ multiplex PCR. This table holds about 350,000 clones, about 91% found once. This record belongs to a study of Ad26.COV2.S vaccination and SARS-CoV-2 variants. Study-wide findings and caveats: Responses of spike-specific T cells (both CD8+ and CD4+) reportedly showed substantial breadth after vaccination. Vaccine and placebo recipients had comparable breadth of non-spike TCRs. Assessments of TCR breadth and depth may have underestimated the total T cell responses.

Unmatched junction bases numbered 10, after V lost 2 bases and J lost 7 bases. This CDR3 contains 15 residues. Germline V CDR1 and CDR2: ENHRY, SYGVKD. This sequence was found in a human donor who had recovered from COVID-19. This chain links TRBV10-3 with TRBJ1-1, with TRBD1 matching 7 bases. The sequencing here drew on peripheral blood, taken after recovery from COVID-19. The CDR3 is CAISEPRPGTDEAFF. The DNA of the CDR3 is TGTGCCATCAGTGAGCCAAGGCCAGGGACAGATGAAGCTTTCTTT.